This TCR beta chain stems from a study of control samples from healthy donors and cancer patients. TCRdb keeps only in-frame clones here, not all; method: immunoSEQ multiplex PCR. The table for this sample gives under 200,000 clones. The CDR3 loop spans 13 amino acids. The ends were cut back, 6 bases at V and 1 base at J, with 8 bases in the middle. CDR1 is MNHEY and CDR2 is SVGAGI in the germline V gene. The chain uses TRBV6-5 and TRBJ2-3; D gene unclear. The sample consisted of blood. This receptor was obtained from a young woman in good health. The CDR3 sequence is CASRPAGTDTQYF. Written as DNA, the CDR3 is TGTGCCAGCAGGCCAGCAGGCACAGATACGCAGTATTTT.